This entry features one T cell receptor beta chain sequence. Its antigen is not identified. PCR primers comprised 60 Vbeta and 13 Jbeta primers. The table came from immunoSEQ multiplex PCR; TCRdb's copy has only in-frame clones and leaves some out. The repertoire includes 130,000 or so clones, approximately 85% of them detected once, and 8.1% sits in the top ten. The data were taken from a study of cytomegalovirus exposure and HLA in healthy donors. The CDR3 is 15 residues long. Germline assignment: CDR1 MNHEY and CDR2 SVGAGI. V shed 0 bases and J 9 bases; nucleotides not matched to a gene: 7. Broader study findings: The study designated 150 or so TCR beta chains cytomegalovirus-associated.

The TCR sequence derives from a woman aged 45 to 65 in good health and CMV-seropositive. The V call is TRBV6-5, the J call TRBJ2-1, with TRBD2 matching over 8 bases. The sequencing input was PBMCs. The CDR3 DNA is TGTGCCAGCAGTTACTCCGGGACACGGGAGGGTGAGCAGTTCTTC. This gives the protein CASSYSGTREGEQFF.